The source of this T cell receptor beta chain is a study of blood T cell repertoires in COVID-19. With 4 bases clipped from V and 0 bases from J, the junction kept 6 bases outside the gene matches. Germline V gene sequence: CDR1 MGHDK, CDR2 SYGVNS. CDR3 length: 16 amino acids. In the authors' methods: It was from reference gene primer amplification that nucleated cell counts were estimated. Produced via immunoSEQ multiplex PCR; TCRdb's table is partial and in-frame only. V and J calls plus clone size are reproduced from that table; the DNA served to infer D and trimming. The profile shows tens of thousands of clones, nearly 80% of them singletons.

The chain uses TRBV25-1 and TRBJ2-1; 7 positions match TRBD1. Sequencing was performed on peripheral blood. This TCR came from a man aged 80 or over with acute or convalescent COVID-19. CDR3 nucleotide sequence: TGTGCCAGCAGTGTCCAACAGGGGAGCTCCTACAATGAGCAGTTCTTC. Amino acids: CASSVQQGSSYNEQFF.